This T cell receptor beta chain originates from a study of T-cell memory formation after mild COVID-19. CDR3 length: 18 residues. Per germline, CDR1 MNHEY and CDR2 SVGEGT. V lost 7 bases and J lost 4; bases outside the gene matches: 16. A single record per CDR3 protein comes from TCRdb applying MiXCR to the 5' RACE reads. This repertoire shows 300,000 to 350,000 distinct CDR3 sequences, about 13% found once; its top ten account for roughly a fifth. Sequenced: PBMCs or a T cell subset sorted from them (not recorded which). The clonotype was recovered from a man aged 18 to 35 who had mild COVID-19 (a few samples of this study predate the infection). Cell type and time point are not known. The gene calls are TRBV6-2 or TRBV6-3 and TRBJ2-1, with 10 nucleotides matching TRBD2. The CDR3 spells CASKSQRGGRSRYNEQFF. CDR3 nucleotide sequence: TGTGCCAGCAAGTCCCAGCGGGGGGGCCGCTCTCGGTACAATGAGCAGTTCTTC.